This T cell receptor beta chain was sequenced in a study of siplizumab effects on memory and regulatory T cells. Clones were read by immunoSEQ multiplex PCR, and TCRdb kept only the in-frame ones, dropping some. The sample lists more than 85,000 clones; about 91% were seen once. The CDR3 has 14 residues. The J segment lost 11 bases and the V segment lost 0 bases, leaving 4 bases of the junction unmatched. Germline loops: CDR1 MNHEY, CDR2 SMNVEV (reference sequence). Whole-study findings and limits: About 75-95% of proliferating CD4+ or CD8+ clones had no assignable naive or memory phenotype. No more than a minor fraction of alloreactive clones could be traced back to unstimulated subsets.

This clone was detected a few times. The antigen is not known. Sequenced input: Tregs sorted from blood. The receptor was isolated from a human donor in good health. V is TRBV27 and J is TRBJ2-1; 10 positions agree with TRBD2. This CDR3 is CASSLSLAGVKQFF. In DNA form, the CDR3 reads TGTGCCAGCAGTTTATCGCTAGCGGGAGTTAAGCAGTTCTTC.